Listed here is a single T cell receptor beta chain. The antigen is undetermined. There were no recent acute infections or vaccinations among the donors, who were healthy HIV-negative adults. The CDR3 totals 15 residues. Germline V CDR1 and CDR2: MGHRA, YSYEKL. V dropped 2 bases and J dropped 5 bases, with 13 bases sitting between them. This entry belongs to a study of shared clonotypes between healthy human individuals. Sequenced by immunoSEQ multiplex PCR; TCRdb stores in-frame clones only, minus some. The sample yields under 650,000 clones, about 96% seen once. The study's findings and limits: Clonotypes not shared had lower generation probabilities than those common to all four donors.

The J gene is TRBJ1-5, the V gene TRBV4-1, with D maybe TRBD1 (5 bases). This TCR was recovered from a woman under 40 in good health. The sequencing input was naive CD4+ T cells sorted from blood. Subset of the sample: CD45RA+ positively selected. CDR3 nucleotides: TGCGCCAGCAGCCAACCCATCCAGGGCCATCAGCCCCAGCATTTT. Its protein product is CASSQPIQGHQPQHF.